Below are 9 T cell receptor beta chains sequenced from a single sample in a study of blood T cell repertoires in COVID-19. Profiling relied on immunoSEQ multiplex PCR, and the TCRdb table lists in-frame clones only, not all of them. This sample yields about 250,000 clones, of which about 88% are seen a single time; approximately 1.6% belongs to the top ten. Sequencing was done on a sample of PBMCs or T cells enriched from blood (not recorded which). The receptors derive from a woman aged 50 to 60 who had recovered from COVID-19.

V usage is TRBV27 and J usage is TRBJ2-1, with 15 bases that match TRBD2. CDR3 size: 16 residues. V trimming: 5 bases; J trimming: 7 bases; junction bases outside the gene matches: 6. Germline CDR1 is MNHEY and CDR2 is SMNVEV (reference sequence). The CDR3: CASSIGTSGRLNEQFF. For the CDR3, the DNA is TGTGCCAGCAGTATCGGGACTAGCGGGAGGCTTAATGAGCAGTTCTTC.

A remark on this clone: In this CDR3 the conserved last residue, phenylalanine or tryptophan, is missing, so a read error is likely. The DNA is left out, because the CDR3 cannot be placed on it with certainty; the CDR3 is given as TCRdb lists it. This chain uses TRBV5-6 with TRBJ2-7; TRBD2, the table's D call, lacks a check against the DNA. Germline V CDR1 and CDR2: SGHDT, YYEEEE. The length of the CDR3 is 14 amino acids, counting both ends. CDR3 residues: CASSSGLAGGPGDI.

The chain joins TRBV2 to TRBJ2-1; 7 bases map to TRBD2. CDR1 and CDR2 (germline): SNHLY, FYNNEI. The V gene end was trimmed by 7 bases and the J gene end by 9 bases; junction bases not matched to a gene: 9. CDR3 length: 13 amino acids. Here the CDR3 reads CASNRERDLEQFF. CDR3 in DNA: TGTGCCAGCAATAGGGAGCGGGACCTTGAGCAGTTCTTC.

The chain recombines TRBV28 with TRBJ2-7; D possibly corresponds to TRBD2 (7 bases). V dropped 6 bases and J dropped 2 bases, with 14 bases sitting between them. The germline V gene encodes CDR1 MDHEN and CDR2 SYDVKM. The CDR3 runs to 14 residues. CDR3 sequence (DNA): TGTGCCAGCAGGCGGGGGCTCCCCCCCTACGAGCAGTACTTC. Its protein is CASRRGLPPYEQYF. Looking up the rest from reference TRBV28 and TRBJ2-7 gives the full variable domain: DVKVTQSSRYLVKRTGEKVFLECVQDMDHENMFWYRQDPGLGLRLIYFSYDVKMKEKGDIPEGYSVSREKKERFSLILESASTNQTSMYLCASRRGLPPYEQYFGPGTRLTVT.

V gene TRBV27 combines with J gene TRBJ1-3; D is uncertain. Germline V gene sequence: CDR1 MNHEY, CDR2 SMNVEV (reference sequence). The ends were cut back, 3 bases at V and 0 bases at J, with 12 bases in the middle. This CDR3 contains 16 residues. CDR3 region: CASSLPDWISGNTIYF. The CDR3 bases are TGTGCCAGCAGTTTGCCTGACTGGATCTCTGGAAACACCATATATTTT.

The V and J genes are TRBV5-4 and TRBJ2-1, with 8 bases lining up with TRBD2. Germline-derived CDR1 and CDR2 are SGHNT and YYREEE (reference sequence). The trim removed 5 bases at V and 10 bases at J, leaving 5 bases unmatched. CDR3 length: 12 residues. CDR3 in DNA: TGTGCCAGCAGGAGCTTAGCGGGAGAGCAGTTCTTC. It codes for CASRSLAGEQFF.

V usage is TRBV6-2 or TRBV6-3 and J usage is TRBJ2-7, with 7 bases fitting TRBD2. The CDR3 has 11 amino acids. With V trimmed by 5 bases and J by 10 bases, 5 bases remained unmatched. Germline V lookup: CDR1 MNHEY, CDR2 SVGEGT. The CDR3 protein is CASSGERGQYF. CDR3 in DNA: TGTGCCAGCAGTGGCGAGCGGGGACAGTACTTC.

The CDR3: CASSANHGLAGGLHGELFF. The CDR3 bases are TGTGCCAGCAGCGCAAATCACGGACTAGCGGGAGGGTTACACGGGGAGCTGTTTTTT. The chain links TRBV9 to TRBJ2-2, with 15 bases identical to TRBD2. V lost 3 bases and J lost 7; bases outside the gene matches: 13. The CDR3 runs to 19 residues. Germline CDR1 and CDR2: SGDLS and YYNGEE.

This chain uses TRBV19 with TRBJ1-1; D unresolved. Trimming shortened V by 4 bases and J by 8 bases, and 17 bases separated the two germline ends. Looked up from germline, CDR1 is LNHDA and CDR2 is SQIVND (reference sequence). The CDR3 extends over 14 amino acids. The CDR3 here is CASSTMREDQEAFF. For the CDR3, the DNA is TGTGCCAGTAGTACAATGAGGGAGGATCAAGAAGCTTTCTTT.